This TCR beta chain was identified during a study of beta chain features in type 1 diabetes. Points from the study as a whole: Patients with Type 1 diabetes showed moderately but significantly shorter TCRB CDR3s in all four CD4+ subsets. Relative to healthy donors, patients appeared to have naive, central memory and Treg TCRB repertoires that were more similar.

Each sorted population was over 98% pure. The sequenced template was cDNA made from the entire isolated RNA. Assay: immunoSEQ multiplex PCR; the TCRdb copy retains only in-frame clones and omits some. This sample carries about 930,000 clones, roughly 17% of them seen once, and the ten largest clones take about 0.02%. This clone turned up a few times. No antigen is known for it. Trimming left V 2 bases short and J 3 bases short, with 13 bases between. The length of the CDR3 is 15 residues. Germline V lookup: CDR1 SEHNR, CDR2 FQNEAQ (reference sequence). The source material was naive CD4+ T cells from blood. This sequence joins TRBV7-9 and TRBJ2-5; D is tentatively TRBD1 or TRBD2 (6 bases each). This TCR came from a woman aged 18-29 years in good health. The CDR3 DNA is TGTGCCAGCAGCTTACAGGGGCGCGGGAAAGAGACCCAGTACTTC. As protein: CASSLQGRGKETQYF.